These 23 T cell receptor beta chains were all obtained from the same sample, sequenced in a study of blood T cell repertoires in COVID-19. Sequencing used immunoSEQ multiplex PCR; TCRdb keeps in-frame clones, though not all of them. This sample has tens of thousands of clones, with roughly 87% found just once. Material for sequencing was peripheral blood. These receptors were obtained from a woman at least 80 years old with acute or convalescent COVID-19.

The chain carries TRBV2 and TRBJ2-1, with no clear D. The V and J ends lost 1 base and 9 bases respectively, with 4 bases between them. There are 11 residues in the CDR3. Germline V lookup: CDR1 SNHLY, CDR2 FYNNEI. CDR3 nucleotide sequence: TGTGCCAGCAGTGAAGTACTTGAGCAGTTCTTC. Translating gives CASSEVLEQFF.

J is TRBJ1-6 and V is TRBV9, with D possibly TRBD1 on 6 matching bases. The CDR3 has 14 amino acids. V shed 3 bases and J shed 6 bases, with 10 bases lying between them. Germline assignment: CDR1 SGDLS and CDR2 YYNGEE. CDR3 DNA sequence: TGTGCCAGCAGCGCGACAGGTATTAATTCACCCCTCCACTTT. It encodes CASSATGINSPLHF.

V is TRBV19 and J is TRBJ2-2, with 9 bases aligning to TRBD2. V shed 5 bases and J 4 bases; nucleotides not matched to a gene: 14. In germline, CDR1 is LNHDA, CDR2 SQIVND (reference sequence). CDR3 length: 18 residues. Here the CDR3 reads CASSSSSREGRFTGELFF. For the CDR3, the DNA is TGTGCCAGTAGTTCCTCTTCGCGGGAGGGCCGTTTCACCGGGGAGCTGTTTTTT.

The chain is built from TRBV7-8 and TRBJ2-7; 9 nucleotides align to TRBD2. The junction had 3 bases not matched to a gene; V was cut back by 4 bases and J by 2 bases. Germline V gene sequence: CDR1 SGHVS, CDR2 FQNEAQ. This CDR3 has 14 residues. CDR3 DNA: TGTGCCAGCAGCTGGATAGCGGGGGCCTACGAGCAGTACTTC. The encoded protein is CASSWIAGAYEQYF.

The rearrangement joins TRBV9 to TRBJ2-5; maybe TRBD2 (6 bases). The CDR3 is 14 amino acids. Deletions cut 3 bases from V and 2 bases from J, with 11 bases between. Germline CDR1 and CDR2: SGDLS and YYNGEE. CDR3 nucleotide sequence: TGTGCCAGCAGCGCGCCCGGGGGTCAAGAGACCCAGTACTTC. Translating it yields CASSAPGGQETQYF. The full variable domain, with the rest looked up from reference TRBV9 and TRBJ2-5, is DSGVTQTPKHLITATGQRVTLRCSPRSGDLSVYWYQQSLDQGLQFLIQYYNGEERAKGNILERFSAQQFPDLHSELNLSSLELGDSALYFCASSAPGGQETQYFGPGTRLLVL.

J is TRBJ2-5 and V is TRBV9; 13 bases map to TRBD2. Germline V gene data show CDR1 as SGDLS and CDR2 as YYNGEE. With 5 bases clipped from V and 6 bases from J, the junction kept 16 bases outside the gene matches. CDR3 length equals 18 residues. The DNA of the CDR3 is TGTGCCAGCAGGGGGAGGGGGACTAGCGGGGACACATCCAAGACCCAGTACTTC. This sequence encodes CASRGRGTSGDTSKTQYF.

V and J are TRBV30 and TRBJ2-1; 12 positions match TRBD2. The CDR3 covers 15 residues. CDR1 GTSNPN and CDR2 SVGIG come from the germline V gene (reference sequence). The junction had 6 bases not matched to a gene; V was cut back by 0 bases and J by 9 bases. As DNA, the CDR3 is TGTGCCTGGAGTGTACCTAGCGGGAGGGCCTTTGAGCAGTTCTTC. This gives the protein CAWSVPSGRAFEQFF.

The V and J genes are TRBV30 and TRBJ2-7; the D gene is possibly TRBD1 (6 bases). Germline V gene lookup returns CDR1 GTSNPN and CDR2 SVGIG (reference sequence). V lost 5 bases and J lost 4, with 18 bases in between. The CDR3 is 14 amino acids. The CDR3 here is CAWDHGQFGYEQYF. The CDR3 DNA sequence: TGTGCCTGGGACCATGGACAGTTCGGTTACGAGCAGTACTTC. Based on the CDR3 plus reference TRBV30 and TRBJ2-7, the full variable domain is SQTIHQWPATLVQPVGSPLSLECTVEGTSNPNLYWYRQAAGRGLQLLFYSVGIGQISSEVPQNLSASRPQDRQFILSSKKLLLSDSGFYLCAWDHGQFGYEQYFGPGTRLTVT.

V is TRBV7-6 and J is TRBJ1-5; the match to TRBD1 covers 11 bases. Germline loops: CDR1 SGHVS, CDR2 FNYEAQ. With V trimmed by 4 bases and J by 6 bases, 8 bases remained unmatched. The CDR3 consists of 16 residues. This CDR3 is CASSSGQGAFGQPQHF. In nucleotides, the CDR3 is TGTGCCAGCAGCTCCGGACAGGGGGCGTTCGGTCAGCCCCAGCATTTT.

The chain recombines TRBV28 with TRBJ1-2, with a possible D match to TRBD1 (6 bases). V gave up 6 bases and J gave up 4 bases, with 18 bases separating them. The CDR3 loop spans 15 amino acids. Germline V gives CDR1 MDHEN, CDR2 SYDVKM. The CDR3 DNA reads TGTGCCAGCAGCTTACAGGGTAGCGGCCTCTATGGCTACACCTTC. Its protein product is CASSLQGSGLYGYTF.

V gene TRBV11-2 combines with J gene TRBJ1-3; tentatively, D is TRBD1 (6 bases). Trimming took off 4 bases at V and 4 bases at J, with 14 bases between the two ends. Germline assignment: CDR1 SGHAT and CDR2 FQNNGV. The CDR3 loop spans 15 amino acids. The CDR3 sequence: CASSSRGGLGNTIYF. CDR3 nucleotide sequence: TGTGCCAGCAGCTCCCGGGGGGGGCTCGGAAACACCATATATTTT.

The V and J genes are TRBV7-6 and TRBJ2-1; weak D call: TRBD2 (6 bases). CDR3 length: 17 residues. The germline V gene encodes CDR1 SGHVS and CDR2 FNYEAQ. V was pared by 5 bases and J by 2 bases, with 19 bases between. CDR3 bases: TGTGCCAGCAGCCACATGGCGGGGACTGCGGCCTACAATGAGCAGTTCTTC. The encoded protein is CASSHMAGTAAYNEQFF.

The rearrangement links TRBV18 to TRBJ2-5; no firm D call. Germline values: CDR1 KGHSH, CDR2 LQKENI. The CDR3 has 13 amino acids. V was clipped by 6 bases and J by 5 bases, with 13 bases between them. CDR3 residues: CASSLKTWETQYF. CDR3 DNA: TGTGCCAGCTCGCTTAAAACATGGGAGACCCAGTACTTC.

The V call is TRBV19, the J call TRBJ1-5, with D perhaps TRBD1 (6 bases). The germline gives CDR1 LNHDA, CDR2 SQIVND (reference sequence). The CDR3 runs to 17 residues. Deletions cut 1 base from V and 2 bases from J, with 15 bases between. The CDR3 here is CASSIGSGETGNQPQHF. CDR3 coding DNA: TGTGCCAGTAGTATAGGGTCAGGGGAGACGGGCAATCAGCCCCAGCATTTT.

The V gene is TRBV6-5, the J gene TRBJ1-3; D may be TRBD1 (5 bases). Germline CDR1 reads MNHEY; CDR2 reads SVGAGI. Trimming took off 4 bases at V and 1 base at J, with 11 bases between the two ends. This CDR3 is 15 amino acids long. CDR3 DNA: TGTGCCAGCAGTTTGGGGGGTTTGTCTGGAAACACCATATATTTT. It encodes CASSLGGLSGNTIYF.

The rearrangement links TRBV2 to TRBJ1-3; 12 nucleotides match TRBD1. The CDR3 sequence is 15 residues long. Germline V gene sequence: CDR1 SNHLY, CDR2 FYNNEI. Trimming removed 6 bases from V and 5 bases from J; junction bases left unmatched: 5. This CDR3 is CASRRGQGARNTIYF. CDR3 coding DNA: TGTGCCAGCAGACGGGGACAGGGGGCTAGAAACACCATATATTTT.

The rearrangement links TRBV7-9 to TRBJ2-1; TRBD2 is a possible D gene (6 bases). V was shortened by 5 bases and J by 1 base, with 12 bases between the two germline ends. CDR1 is SEHNR and CDR2 is FQNEAQ in the germline V gene (reference sequence). The CDR3 extends over 15 amino acids. CDR3: CASSLGSKSYNEQFF. CDR3 coding DNA: TGTGCCAGCAGCCTCGGGAGTAAGTCCTACAATGAGCAGTTCTTC.

This clone was picked up a small number of times. The chain joins TRBV4-3 to TRBJ1-5; D remains ambiguous. Looked up from germline, CDR1 is LGHNA and CDR2 is YSLEER. The CDR3 spans 14 residues. V was pared by 1 base and J by 5 bases, with 9 bases between. In DNA form, the CDR3 reads TGCGCCAGCAGCCAAGGACTTTCATATCAGCCCCAGCATTTT. Translated: CASSQGLSYQPQHF.

The J gene is TRBJ2-7, the V gene TRBV7-2, with D perhaps TRBD1 (6 bases). The germline V gene encodes CDR1 SGHTA and CDR2 FQGNSA. Trimming took 5 bases from V and 1 from J, leaving 12 bases between them. The CDR3 covers 14 residues. This CDR3 reads CASSPVTGSYEQYF. CDR3 nucleotides: TGTGCCAGCAGCCCAGTCACAGGGTCCTACGAGCAGTACTTC.

The chain is built from TRBV28 and TRBJ2-1; TRBD2 matches at 7 bases. The V gene end was trimmed by 6 bases and the J gene end by 10 bases; junction bases not matched to a gene: 15. Looked up from germline, CDR1 is MDHEN and CDR2 is SYDVKM. The CDR3 is 15 residues long. The DNA for the CDR3 is TGTGCCAGCAGCCTTATGCGGACTAGGGACGGCGAGCAGTTCTTC. Its protein is CASSLMRTRDGEQFF.

The J gene is TRBJ2-7, the V gene TRBV5-5; D perhaps matches TRBD2 (6 bases). The CDR3 runs 14 residues. Germline V CDR1 and CDR2: SGHKS, YYEKEE (reference sequence). Trimming cost V 3 bases and J 0 bases, with 10 bases left between them. CDR3 amino acids: CASSWPGLSYEQYF. CDR3 sequence (DNA): TGTGCCAGCAGCTGGCCGGGACTCTCCTACGAGCAGTACTTC.

This clone qualifies as hyperexpanded (1% or more). The chain has TRBV7-9 and TRBJ1-2, with 9 bases fitting TRBD1. CDR1 is SEHNR and CDR2 is FQNEAQ in the germline V gene (reference sequence). Germline trimming cut 1 base from V and 2 bases from J; bases unmatched to any gene: 5. This CDR3 has 16 residues. CDR3 nucleotides: TGTGCCAGCAGCTTAGTAGGTGGGACAGGGAACTATGGCTACACCTTC. Its translation: CASSLVGGTGNYGYTF.

The chain couples TRBV6-5 to TRBJ2-3; weak D call: TRBD1 (5 bases). CDR1 and CDR2 (germline): MNHEY, SVGAGI. V was trimmed by 1 base and J by 3 bases, leaving 14 bases between them. The CDR3 is 16 residues long. The chain's CDR3 is CASSYLGVKATDTQYF. The CDR3 coding sequence is TGTGCCAGCAGTTACTTAGGGGTTAAGGCGACAGATACGCAGTATTTT.